One T cell receptor beta chain is described in this entry. This specimen belongs to a study of blood T cell repertoires in COVID-19. At the level of the study: The United States, Italy and Spain were the sources of the acute and convalescent COVID-19 samples. PBMCs, B-cell-depleted T cells, or T cells provided the cDNA or gDNA that made up the material.

CDR1 is DFQATT, CDR2 SNEGSKA, per germline (reference sequence). The CDR3 consists of 11 residues. Trimming shortened V by 5 bases and J by 3 bases, and 7 bases separated the two germline ends. Authors' methods: By means of reference gene primer amplification, nucleated cell counts were estimated. Data came from immunoSEQ multiplex PCR; TCRdb stores just in-frame clones and leaves some out. V and J calls plus clone size are reproduced from that table; the DNA served to infer D and trimming. The sample lists approximately 300,000 clones; more than 75% were seen once. This receptor was identified in a woman aged 50 to 60 with acute or convalescent COVID-19. The sequenced sample consisted of peripheral blood. The rearrangement uses TRBV20-1 and TRBJ2-5; no clear D gene. CDR3 DNA sequence: TGCAGTGCTCGCGTAAAAGAGACCCAGTACTTC. It yields the protein CSARVKETQYF.